This T cell receptor beta chain was sequenced in a study of CD8 T cells in Susac syndrome. V was cut by 4 bases and J by 8 bases, with 11 bases left in between. Germline CDR1 reads GTSNPN; CDR2 reads SVGIG (reference sequence). CDR3 length: 11 amino acids. Reverse transcription of 0.5 to 1 ug RNA was carried out with random hexamers. The TCR beta CDR3 was amplified by immunoSEQ multiplex PCR across 54 Vbeta, 13 Jbeta. TCRdb re-called the immunoSEQ multiplex PCR reads through MiXCR, storing one row per CDR3 protein. The sample records 250,000 to 300,000 distinct CDR3 sequences, about 85% being singletons. High-throughput TCR beta sequencing covered peripheral CD8+ and CD4+ T cells. Negative isolation was used for CD8+ and CD4+ T cells, and FACS enrichment was applied to TEMRA cells.

Sequenced: CD8+ T cells from PBMCs. The source of this sequence is a human donor with multiple sclerosis. The chain uses TRBV30 and TRBJ1-2, with a weak D call TRBD1 (5 bases). CDR3 loop: CAWKRGEGYTF. CDR3 DNA: TGTGCCTGGAAGCGAGGGGAAGGCTACACCTTC. Using reference TRBV30 and TRBJ1-2 for the parts outside the CDR3, the full variable domain is SQTIHQWPATLVQPVGSPLSLECTVEGTSNPNLYWYRQAAGRGLQLLFYSVGIGQISSEVPQNLSASRPQDRQFILSSKKLLLSDSGFYLCAWKRGEGYTFGSGTRLTVV.